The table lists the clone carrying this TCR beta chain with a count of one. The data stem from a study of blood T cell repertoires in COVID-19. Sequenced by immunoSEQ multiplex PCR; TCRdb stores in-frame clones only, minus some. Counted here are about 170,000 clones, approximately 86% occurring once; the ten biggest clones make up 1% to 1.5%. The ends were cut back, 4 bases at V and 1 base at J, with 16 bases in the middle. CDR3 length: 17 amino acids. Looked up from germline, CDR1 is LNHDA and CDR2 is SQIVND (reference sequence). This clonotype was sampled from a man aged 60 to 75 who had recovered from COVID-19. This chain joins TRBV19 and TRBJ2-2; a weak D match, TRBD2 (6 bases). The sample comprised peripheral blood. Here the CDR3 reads CASSTRLGAGNTGELFF. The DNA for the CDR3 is TGTGCCAGTAGTACGCGCCTCGGAGCGGGGAACACCGGGGAGCTGTTTTTT.